Shown below are 28 T cell receptor beta chains from a single sample sequenced in a study of blood T cell repertoires in COVID-19. The assay was immunoSEQ multiplex PCR, and TCRdb's table has in-frame clones only and misses some. The table shows 65,000 to 90,000 clones, with about four fifths occurring only once. Sequencing was carried out using peripheral blood. These receptors all come from a woman in her sixties with acute or convalescent COVID-19.

The chain is built from TRBV2 and TRBJ1-1; TRBD1 matches 7 bases. Germline V gene data show CDR1 as SNHLY and CDR2 as FYNNEI. The CDR3 has 15 residues. Germline trimming cut 6 bases from V and 0 bases from J; bases unmatched to any gene: 7. CDR3 sequence: CASRLSDRVNTEAFF. CDR3 bases: TGTGCCAGCAGATTATCCGACAGGGTGAACACTGAAGCTTTCTTT. Complete variable domain (other parts from reference TRBV2 and TRBJ1-1): EPEVTQTPSHQVTQMGQEVILRCVPISNHLYFYWYRQILGQKVEFLVSFYNNEISEKSEIFDDQFSVERPDGSNFTLKIRSTKLEDSAMYFCASRLSDRVNTEAFFGQGTRLTVV.

This chain joins TRBV5-1 and TRBJ1-1; tentatively, D is TRBD1 (6 bases). Germline V CDR1 and CDR2: SGHRS, YFSETQ. CDR3 length equals 16 residues. V was clipped by 0 bases and J by 0 bases, with 12 bases between them. The CDR3 nucleotides read TGCGCCAGCAGCTTGGCCTTAGGGGGTATGAACACTGAAGCTTTCTTT. This gives the protein CASSLALGGMNTEAFF. Supplemented by reference TRBV5-1 and TRBJ1-1, the full variable domain reads KAGVTQTPRYLIKTRGQQVTLSCSPISGHRSVSWYQQTPGQGLQFLFEYFSETQRNKGNFPGRFSGRQFSNSRSEMNVSTLELGDSALYLCASSLALGGMNTEAFFGQGTRLTVV.

The chain recombines TRBV12-5 with TRBJ2-3, with 13 bases matching TRBD2. The CDR3 extends over 16 amino acids. Per germline, CDR1 LGHNT and CDR2 FRNRAP. V shed 5 bases, J shed 3 bases, and the junction held 5 bases outside the gene matches. This CDR3 is CASGHGTSGETDTQYF. DNA for the CDR3: TGTGCTAGTGGTCATGGGACTAGCGGGGAGACAGATACGCAGTATTTT.

The V gene is TRBV30, the J gene TRBJ1-6; D gene ambiguous. CDR3 size: 15 residues. Trimming pared 2 bases from V and 9 bases from J, leaving 17 bases between. Germline V lookup: CDR1 GTSNPN, CDR2 SVGIG (reference sequence). This CDR3 is CAWSTRAGGISPLHF. CDR3 DNA: TGTGCCTGGAGTACGAGGGCGGGAGGAATTTCACCCCTCCACTTT. The variable domain in full, with the rest retrieved from reference TRBV30 and TRBJ1-6, is SQTIHQWPATLVQPVGSPLSLECTVEGTSNPNLYWYRQAAGRGLQLLFYSVGIGQISSEVPQNLSASRPQDRQFILSSKKLLLSDSGFYLCAWSTRAGGISPLHFGNGTRLTVT.

The chain joins TRBV2 to TRBJ2-7; D is unclear. V was cut by 2 bases and J by 2 bases, with 7 bases left in between. The CDR3 is 13 residues long. Germline values: CDR1 SNHLY, CDR2 FYNNEI. CDR3 amino acids: CASSESVPYEQYF. In DNA form, the CDR3 reads TGTGCCAGCAGTGAATCCGTCCCCTACGAGCAGTACTTC.

This clone has just a few counts. The chain combines TRBV6-5 with TRBJ1-5; D might be TRBD1 (6 bases). Trimming left V 7 bases short and J 2 bases short, with 12 bases between. CDR1 and CDR2 from the germline V gene are MNHEY and SVGAGI. This CDR3 region has 14 residues. The CDR3 protein is CASNYRDGNQPQHF. CDR3 DNA: TGTGCCAGCAACTACAGGGACGGCAATCAGCCCCAGCATTTT.

The chain recombines TRBV11-2 with TRBJ1-1; D is unclear. CDR3 length: 12 amino acids. Germline CDR1 reads SGHAT; CDR2 reads FQNNGV. V was trimmed by 0 bases and J by 8 bases, leaving 7 bases between them. CDR3 DNA: TGTGCCAGCAGCTTAGATCGGTCCGAAGCTTTCTTT. Translation gives CASSLDRSEAFF.

The chain is built from TRBV3-1 (or the pseudogene TRBV3-2) and TRBJ1-2, with a weak D call TRBD1 (5 bases). The CDR3 extends over 13 amino acids. In germline, CDR1 is LGHDT, CDR2 YNNKEL (reference sequence). The V gene lost 5 bases and the J gene lost 2 bases, with 9 bases spanning the gap. The CDR3 loop is CASSVSGNYGYTF. The CDR3 region has the DNA TGTGCCAGCAGCGTTTCAGGGAACTATGGCTACACCTTC.

The V call is TRBV5-1, the J call TRBJ2-3; 7 bases fit TRBD1. The V gene's germline CDR1 is SGHRS and CDR2 YFSETQ. Losses at the gene ends were 0 bases for V and 0 bases for J; bases not matched to a gene: 4. This CDR3 region has 16 residues. In nucleotides, the CDR3 is TGCGCCAGCAGCTTGGAAGGGGGCGTGAGCACAGATACGCAGTATTTT. This translates into CASSLEGGVSTDTQYF.

The chain links TRBV6-5 to TRBJ1-3; no firm D call. The germline gives CDR1 MNHEY, CDR2 SVGAGI. The CDR3 loop spans 12 amino acids. The V and J ends lost 10 bases and 0 bases respectively, with 7 bases between them. The CDR3 reads CATGSSGNTIYF. The CDR3 DNA follows: TGTGCCACGGGAAGCTCTGGAAACACCATATATTTT.

J is TRBJ1-1 and V is TRBV12-3 or TRBV12-4, with a weak D call TRBD1 (5 bases). The CDR3 extends over 13 amino acids. V shed 3 bases and J shed 7 bases, with 12 bases lying between them. Here the CDR3 reads CASSLRGNGEAFF. The CDR3 region has the DNA TGTGCCAGCAGTTTGCGGGGGAATGGTGAAGCTTTCTTT.

This sequence joins TRBV6-5 and TRBJ2-3, with TRBD1 identical over 7 bases. Germline CDR1 is MNHEY and CDR2 is SVGAGI. Germline trimming cut 4 bases from V and 7 bases from J; bases unmatched to any gene: 8. The CDR3 runs to 14 residues. In DNA form, the CDR3 reads TGTGCCAGCAGTTCACAACAGGGGAAAAATACGCAGTATTTT. Its protein is CASSSQQGKNTQYF.

This clone was seen only once. The V call is TRBV5-1, the J call TRBJ2-2; the match to TRBD2 covers 8 bases. From germline, CDR1 is SGHRS and CDR2 YFSETQ. This CDR3 spans 17 amino acids. Trimming at V came to 4 bases and at J to 6 bases, leaving 14 bases not matched to a gene. CDR3 region: CASSPAVAGTGAGELFF. CDR3 in DNA: TGCGCCAGCAGCCCGGCGGTAGCGGGGACTGGGGCCGGGGAGCTGTTTTTT.

This chain links TRBV28 with TRBJ1-2, with D perhaps matching TRBD1 (5 bases). Germline CDR1 reads MDHEN; CDR2 reads SYDVKM. There are 14 residues in the CDR3. Trimming stripped 6 bases from V and 1 base from J, with 12 bases between. For the CDR3, the DNA is TGTGCCAGCAGGCGGGGCAGCGTTAACTATGGCTACACCTTC. It encodes CASRRGSVNYGYTF.

V and J are TRBV5-1 and TRBJ2-3, with TRBD2 identical over 8 bases. Losses at the gene ends were 5 bases for V and 6 bases for J; bases not matched to a gene: 2. CDR3 length: 12 amino acids. CDR1 and CDR2 from the germline V gene are SGHRS and YFSETQ. The CDR3 DNA is TGCGCCAGCAGTTGGACTAGCGATACGCAGTATTTT. Amino acids: CASSWTSDTQYF.

The chain joins TRBV30 to TRBJ1-2; the match to TRBD1 covers 7 bases. Trimming took 3 bases from V and 2 from J; bases not matched to a gene: 3. Germline values: CDR1 GTSNPN, CDR2 SVGIG (reference sequence). This CDR3 has 13 residues. The CDR3 DNA is TGTGCCTGGAGACGACAGGGAAACTATGGCTACACCTTC. Encoded protein: CAWRRQGNYGYTF.

The chain recombines TRBV5-1 with TRBJ1-1; tentative D call: TRBD1 (6 bases). V lost 4 bases and J 4 bases, leaving 14 bases between the germline ends. The V gene's germline CDR1 is SGHRS and CDR2 YFSETQ. There are 14 residues in the CDR3. CDR3 loop: CASSPEGVFTEAFF. The CDR3 DNA reads TGCGCCAGCAGCCCCGAGGGGGTGTTCACTGAAGCTTTCTTT.

The V gene is TRBV30, the J gene TRBJ2-2; 8 nucleotides line up with TRBD1. The J segment lost 5 bases and the V segment lost 1 base, leaving 6 bases of the junction unmatched. Germline V lookup: CDR1 GTSNPN, CDR2 SVGIG (reference sequence). This CDR3 has 15 amino acids. In DNA form, the CDR3 reads TGTGCCTGGAGTGAGGACAGGGTTGTTACCGGGGAGCTGTTTTTT. This gives the protein CAWSEDRVVTGELFF. The full variable domain, with the rest looked up from reference TRBV30 and TRBJ2-2, is SQTIHQWPATLVQPVGSPLSLECTVEGTSNPNLYWYRQAAGRGLQLLFYSVGIGQISSEVPQNLSASRPQDRQFILSSKKLLLSDSGFYLCAWSEDRVVTGELFFGEGSRLTVL.

The rearrangement joins TRBV19 to TRBJ2-3; 12 nucleotides line up with TRBD2. J was trimmed by 0 bases and V by 11 bases; bases with no gene match: 3. This CDR3 comprises 14 residues. Germline V CDR1 and CDR2: LNHDA, SQIVND (reference sequence). In DNA form, the CDR3 reads TGTGCCTGCGGGACTAGCGGGAGCACAGATACGCAGTATTTT. This translates into CACGTSGSTDTQYF.

The DNA for the CDR3 is TGTGCCAGCAGAAAGCAAGGAGGCTCTGGAAACACCATATATTTT. It yields the protein CASRKQGGSGNTIYF. The V gene is TRBV6-5, the J gene TRBJ1-3; D ambiguous. The germline gives CDR1 MNHEY, CDR2 SVGAGI. The V gene lost 6 bases and the J gene lost 0 bases, with 12 bases spanning the gap. This CDR3 has 15 amino acids.

This chain links TRBV6-6 with TRBJ1-3, with a weak D call TRBD1 (6 bases). CDR3 size: 17 residues. The V gene's germline CDR1 is MNHNY and CDR2 SVGAGI (reference sequence). V was pared by 5 bases and J by 0 bases, with 17 bases between. DNA of the CDR3: TGTGCCAGCAGTCCCCACAGGGCCCGATACTCTGGAAACACCATATATTTT. Protein: CASSPHRARYSGNTIYF.

The V call is TRBV30, the J call TRBJ2-2; 12 bases match TRBD2. CDR3 length equals 16 residues. The germline V gene has CDR1 GTSNPN and CDR2 SVGIG (reference sequence). J lost 0 bases, V lost 1 base, and 0 bases had no gene match. CDR3 DNA: TGTGCCTGGAGTGGACTAGCGGGAGCGAACACCGGGGAGCTGTTTTTT. It translates to CAWSGLAGANTGELFF.

The chain employs TRBV5-5 and TRBJ1-3; no definite D call. CDR1 and CDR2 from the germline V gene are SGHKS and YYEKEE (reference sequence). CDR3 length: 14 residues. Trimming shortened V by 5 bases and J by 0 bases, and 9 bases separated the two germline ends. CDR3 DNA: TGTGCCAGCAGTCCGAACAGCTCTGGAAACACCATATATTTT. It yields the protein CASSPNSSGNTIYF.

The chain couples TRBV30 to TRBJ1-4; 8 nucleotides align to TRBD1. This CDR3 comprises 17 residues. The germline V gene encodes CDR1 GTSNPN and CDR2 SVGIG (reference sequence). V gave up 2 bases and J gave up 7 bases; unmatched junction bases: 15. The CDR3 region has the DNA TGTGCCTGGAGTCACGGACAGGGCGGGGTGTTGCCTGAAAAACTGTTTTTT. Encoded protein: CAWSHGQGGVLPEKLFF.

V gene TRBV3-1 (or the pseudogene TRBV3-2) combines with J gene TRBJ1-1, with D possibly matching TRBD1 (6 bases). V lost 4 bases, J lost 2 bases, and 20 bases lay in between. From germline, CDR1 is LGHDT and CDR2 YNNKEL (reference sequence). The CDR3 has 17 residues. The CDR3 here is CASSRQLGATRNTEAFF. The CDR3 coding sequence is TGTGCCAGCAGCCGTCAACTGGGGGCGACAAGAAACACTGAAGCTTTCTTT.

This clone was observed once. This chain connects TRBV10-3 to TRBJ2-7, with 7 bases aligning to TRBD2. Germline V CDR1 and CDR2: ENHRY, SYGVKD. CDR3 length: 14 amino acids. After removal of 2 bases from V and 4 bases from J, the junction contained 5 bases not matched to a gene. Here the CDR3 reads CAISEGGGVYEQYF. DNA of the CDR3: TGTGCCATCAGTGAGGGGGGAGGGGTTTACGAGCAGTACTTC.

This clone was recorded many times. V and J are TRBV18 and TRBJ1-5; 7 bases are shared with TRBD1. This CDR3 is built from 16 residues. With V trimmed by 6 bases and J by 0 bases, 8 bases remained unmatched. CDR1 and CDR2 (germline): KGHSH, LQKENI. The CDR3, as DNA: TGTGCCAGCTCGCCGGGGACAGAGATTAGCAATCAGCCCCAGCATTTT. It translates to CASSPGTEISNQPQHF.

This rearrangement joins TRBV7-9 to TRBJ2-3, with 7 bases fitting TRBD2. J was trimmed by 0 bases and V by 5 bases; bases with no gene match: 11. CDR3 length: 17 amino acids. In germline, CDR1 is SEHNR, CDR2 FQNEAQ (reference sequence). This chain's CDR3 is CASSPRGLAASTDTQYF. CDR3 DNA: TGTGCCAGCAGCCCCCGTGGGCTAGCGGCTAGCACAGATACGCAGTATTTT.